One sample yielded the 29 T cell receptor beta chains listed below, sequenced in a study of blood T cell repertoires in COVID-19. Profiling relied on immunoSEQ multiplex PCR, and the TCRdb table lists in-frame clones only, not all of them. There are about 350,000 clones in the sample; roughly nine tenths occur only once, and 3.5% to 4% lies in the top ten. Sequencing was carried out using peripheral blood. The source of these receptors is a woman in her fifties or sixties with COVID-19, enrolled during active disease.

J is TRBJ2-3 and V is TRBV2; TRBD2 aligns across 12 bases. In germline, CDR1 is SNHLY, CDR2 FYNNEI. The CDR3 is 15 amino acids. V was pared by 6 bases and J by 1 base, with 2 bases of the junction left unmatched. CDR3: CASRRTSGGTDTQYF. The DNA of the CDR3 is TGTGCCAGCAGAAGGACTAGCGGGGGCACAGATACGCAGTATTTT.

V is TRBV5-6 and J is TRBJ1-6, with D possibly being TRBD1 (5 bases). V lost 4 bases and J lost 0, with 11 bases in between. Germline V gives CDR1 SGHDT, CDR2 YYEEEE. The CDR3 totals 16 residues. The CDR3 region is CASSTTASSYNSPLHF. CDR3 nucleotide sequence: TGTGCCAGCAGCACGACAGCTAGCTCCTATAATTCACCCCTCCACTTT.

This clone was seen once. V usage is TRBV19 and J usage is TRBJ1-6; maybe TRBD1 (6 bases). Germline loops: CDR1 LNHDA, CDR2 SQIVND (reference sequence). There are 16 residues in the CDR3. V shed 1 base and J shed 7 bases, with 14 bases lying between them. The CDR3 sequence is CASSIGGGAGNSPLHF. The CDR3 region has the DNA TGTGCCAGTAGTATAGGCGGGGGCGCTGGGAATTCACCCCTCCACTTT.

The CDR3, as DNA: TGTGCCAGCAGCCACATAACAGGGAGAGGGGGCAATGAGCAGTTCTTC. This encodes CASSHITGRGGNEQFF. The chain recombines TRBV3-1 (or the pseudogene TRBV3-2) with TRBJ2-1; D possibly corresponds to TRBD1 (6 bases). This CDR3 comprises 16 residues. V lost 3 bases to trimming and J lost 6 bases, with 18 bases between them. From germline, CDR1 is LGHDT and CDR2 YNNKEL (reference sequence).

This chain uses TRBV6-5 with TRBJ1-4; the D gene is possibly TRBD1 (5 bases). The CDR3 has 14 residues. Trimming stripped 6 bases from V and 6 bases from J, with 14 bases between. Looked up from germline, CDR1 is MNHEY and CDR2 is SVGAGI. CDR3 sequence (DNA): TGTGCCAGCAGACGGGCAGGGTGGGATGAAAAACTGTTTTTT. Translating gives CASRRAGWDEKLFF.

This chain joins TRBV7-8 and TRBJ2-5, with TRBD2 matching 12 bases. The V and J ends lost 5 bases and 1 base, in that order; junction bases with no gene match: 11. Germline values: CDR1 SGHVS, CDR2 FQNEAQ. This CDR3 has 18 residues. In DNA form, the CDR3 reads TGTGCCAGCAGCCTAGGACTAGCGGGGCACTTATCCCAAGAGACCCAGTACTTC. It is translated as CASSLGLAGHLSQETQYF.

The rearrangement joins TRBV30 to TRBJ2-7, with D unresolved. Trimming took 0 bases from V and 2 from J, leaving 14 bases between them. Germline-derived CDR1 and CDR2 are GTSNPN and SVGIG (reference sequence). The CDR3 covers 15 residues. As DNA, the CDR3 is TGTGCCTGGAGTGTACGAGGCCGAGCCCCCTACGAGCAGTACTTC. It encodes CAWSVRGRAPYEQYF.

The V call is TRBV6-5, the J call TRBJ1-2, with no clear D. The CDR3 loop spans 13 amino acids. The V end was cut by 8 bases, the J end by 8 bases, with 18 bases between. The germline gives CDR1 MNHEY, CDR2 SVGAGI. CDR3 coding DNA: TGTGCCAGCTCCCCAGTCAACGGGTGGGGCTACACCTTC. Translation gives CASSPVNGWGYTF.

The rearrangement uses TRBV29-1 and TRBJ1-2; tentatively, D is TRBD1 (6 bases). The germline V gene encodes CDR1 SQVTM and CDR2 ANQGSEA. The CDR3 runs 13 residues. V was shortened by 7 bases and J by 7 bases, with 19 bases between the two germline ends. CDR3 bases: TGCAGCGCCACGGACAGTCCAGGCGTTGGCTACACCTTC. This sequence encodes CSATDSPGVGYTF.

The chain combines TRBV5-1 with TRBJ2-3, with 7 bases that match TRBD2. V trimming: 4 bases; J trimming: 0 bases; junction bases outside the gene matches: 11. Germline-derived CDR1 and CDR2 are SGHRS and YFSETQ. The length of the CDR3 is 17 residues. The CDR3 DNA is TGCGCCAGCAGCCCGCAGGGCGCGGGGGATAGCACAGATACGCAGTATTTT. Translation gives CASSPQGAGDSTDTQYF.

This sequence joins TRBV28 and TRBJ2-4, with D maybe TRBD2 (5 bases). The germline CDR1 and CDR2 sequences are MDHEN and SYDVKM. The CDR3 sequence is 17 residues long. The ends were cut back, 3 bases at V and 1 base at J, with 16 bases in the middle. The CDR3, as DNA: TGTGCCAGCAGTTTTCCCGGGGTAGCTGGGGCCAAAAACATTCAGTACTTC. It encodes CASSFPGVAGAKNIQYF.

The rearrangement joins TRBV18 to TRBJ1-1; D ambiguous. The length of the CDR3 is 14 residues. The germline V gene has CDR1 KGHSH and CDR2 LQKENI. Trimming shortened V by 0 bases and J by 7 bases, and 12 bases separated the two germline ends. This CDR3 reads CASSPPGLGSEAFF. In DNA form, the CDR3 reads TGTGCCAGCTCACCACCGGGCCTTGGGAGTGAAGCTTTCTTT.

This clone appeared a single time. The chain has TRBV13 and TRBJ2-4; 11 bases are shared with TRBD2. From germline, CDR1 is PRHDT and CDR2 FYEKMQ (reference sequence). Unmatched junction bases numbered 4, after V lost 5 bases and J lost 4 bases. The CDR3 totals 15 residues. Here the CDR3 DNA reads TGTGCCAGCAGCCAACGACTAGCGGGGAAAAACATTCAGTACTTC. This encodes CASSQRLAGKNIQYF.

The rearrangement uses TRBV18 and TRBJ1-1, with TRBD1 matching 8 bases. CDR1 is KGHSH, CDR2 LQKENI, per germline. The CDR3 sequence is 14 residues long. V dropped 9 bases and J dropped 1; count of bases not matched to a gene: 7. The CDR3 region is CASEQGGANTEAFF. The CDR3 coding sequence is TGTGCCAGTGAACAGGGGGGCGCGAACACTGAAGCTTTCTTT. Complete variable domain (other parts from reference TRBV18 and TRBJ1-1): NAGVMQNPRHLVRRRGQEARLRCSPMKGHSHVYWYRQLPEEGLKFMVYLQKENIIDESGMPKERFSAEFPKEGPSILRIQQVVRGDSAAYFCASEQGGANTEAFFGQGTRLTVV.

This clone was seen only a few times. This chain links TRBV7-3 with TRBJ1-1; perhaps TRBD1 as D (6 bases). Germline CDR1 SGHTA, CDR2 FQGTGA. This CDR3 spans 16 amino acids. The V end lost 4 bases, the J end lost 0 bases, and 15 bases lay between the germline ends. CDR3 in DNA: TGTGCCAGCAGCTCCATTCCGGGACAATTGAACACTGAAGCTTTCTTT. The encoded protein is CASSSIPGQLNTEAFF.

This clone was picked up a small number of times. The chain recombines TRBV5-5 with TRBJ2-1; possible D gene TRBD2, 6 bases. Germline lookup yields CDR1 SGHKS and CDR2 YYEKEE (reference sequence). The CDR3 is 15 amino acids. V was trimmed by 0 bases and J by 6 bases, leaving 13 bases between them. This CDR3 reads CASSLVQRVGNEQFF. CDR3 coding DNA: TGTGCCAGCAGCTTGGTCCAGCGGGTGGGCAATGAGCAGTTCTTC.

This sequence joins TRBV9 and TRBJ1-4; a weak D match, TRBD1 (6 bases). The CDR3 sequence is 18 residues long. V lost 4 bases and J 8 bases, leaving 27 bases between the germline ends. CDR1 and CDR2 from the germline V gene are SGDLS and YYNGEE. CDR3 coding DNA: TGTGCCAGCAGCCCAAGTCCCGTTCAACAGGGTAGATCAGAAAAACTGTTTTTT. The encoded protein is CASSPSPVQQGRSEKLFF.

The V call is TRBV6-5, the J call TRBJ1-5; TRBD1 matches at 9 bases. This CDR3 has 15 residues. Germline values: CDR1 MNHEY, CDR2 SVGAGI. Germline trimming cut 6 bases from V and 3 bases from J; bases unmatched to any gene: 6. CDR3 sequence: CASRGDRAVNQPQHF. The DNA for the CDR3 is TGTGCCAGCAGAGGGGACAGGGCGGTCAATCAGCCCCAGCATTTT.

J is TRBJ1-1 and V is TRBV18, with TRBD1 identical over 7 bases. The length of the CDR3 is 15 residues. Germline CDR1 KGHSH, CDR2 LQKENI. J was trimmed by 3 bases and V by 0 bases; bases with no gene match: 4. CDR3: CASSPPGRGDTEAFF. CDR3 nucleotide sequence: TGTGCCAGCTCACCACCGGGCAGGGGGGACACTGAAGCTTTCTTT.

This clone was picked up one time. V is TRBV10-3 and J is TRBJ2-7; 14 bases align to TRBD2. CDR1 is ENHRY, CDR2 SYGVKD, per germline. The V gene end was trimmed by 6 bases and the J gene end by 5 bases; junction bases not matched to a gene: 6. The CDR3 is made up of 15 amino acids. This CDR3 is CAIRTTSGGAHEQYF. DNA for the CDR3: TGTGCCATCAGGACGACTAGCGGGGGGGCCCACGAGCAGTACTTC.

This clone showed up just once. The chain is built from TRBV19 and TRBJ1-5; D is unresolved. Per germline, CDR1 LNHDA and CDR2 SQIVND (reference sequence). The CDR3 consists of 15 residues. The ends were cut back, 3 bases at V and 6 bases at J, with 15 bases in the middle. CDR3 region: CASSIGTVEFQPQHF. The CDR3 nucleotides read TGTGCCAGTAGTATTGGCACGGTGGAGTTTCAGCCCCAGCATTTT.

The genes are TRBV27 and TRBJ1-5; a weak D match, TRBD1 (5 bases). Germline V gives CDR1 MNHEY, CDR2 SMNVEV (reference sequence). This CDR3 spans 13 amino acids. V was cut by 3 bases and J by 3 bases, with 6 bases left in between. CDR3 sequence: CASSLTVNQPQHF. CDR3 sequence (DNA): TGTGCCAGCAGTTTGACAGTCAATCAGCCCCAGCATTTT.

This chain's CDR3 is CASSQVLVGGYEQYF. The CDR3 coding sequence is TGTGCCAGCAGCCAAGTTCTAGTTGGGGGGTACGAGCAGTACTTC. The chain uses TRBV4-2 and TRBJ2-7; maybe TRBD2 (6 bases). Trimming shortened V by 1 base and J by 4 bases, and 14 bases separated the two germline ends. Germline V gene sequence: CDR1 LGHNA, CDR2 YNFKEQ. The CDR3 extends over 15 amino acids.

This clone is a singleton in its sample. V is TRBV7-8 and J is TRBJ1-5; the match to TRBD1 covers 8 bases. Germline CDR1 reads SGHVS; CDR2 reads FQNEAQ. V gave up 5 bases and J gave up 6 bases; unmatched junction bases: 6. This CDR3 has 14 residues. CDR3 region: CASSVLQGVQPQHF. The CDR3 nucleotides read TGTGCCAGCAGCGTATTACAGGGGGTTCAGCCCCAGCATTTT.

CDR3 DNA sequence: TGTGCCATTGTAGGGACAGGCTATGGCTACACCTTC. Protein sequence: CAIVGTGYGYTF. This chain uses TRBV28 with TRBJ1-2; 8 bases map to TRBD1. With V trimmed by 10 bases and J by 4 bases, 5 bases remained unmatched. Germline V gene lookup returns CDR1 MDHEN and CDR2 SYDVKM. The CDR3 contains 12 residues.

The chain employs TRBV28 and TRBJ1-5, with D hard to call. Germline V gene lookup returns CDR1 MDHEN and CDR2 SYDVKM. This CDR3 contains 17 residues. The V and J ends lost 9 bases and 4 bases respectively, with 25 bases between them. CDR3 amino acids: CASFWRTYGVGNQPQHF. The CDR3 nucleotides are TGTGCCAGTTTTTGGAGGACTTATGGGGTAGGGAATCAGCCCCAGCATTTT.

This chain joins TRBV20-1 and TRBJ1-1, with unresolved D. Germline V gene lookup returns CDR1 DFQATT and CDR2 SNEGSKA (reference sequence). V was cut by 3 bases and J by 5 bases, with 16 bases left in between. The CDR3 length is 14 residues. DNA of the CDR3: TGCAGTGCTAGTGATGTGAGGGCGAGGACTGAAGCTTTCTTT. This sequence encodes CSASDVRARTEAFF.

The CDR3 nucleotides are TGTGCCAGCTCACCTGATTACGCGGAGAGGAACTACAATGAGCAGTTCTTC. This translates into CASSPDYAERNYNEQFF. This chain connects TRBV18 to TRBJ2-1; D gene uncertain. With 3 bases removed from V and 3 bases from J, the gap between germline ends came to 18 bases. CDR1 KGHSH and CDR2 LQKENI come from the germline V gene. The length of the CDR3 is 17 residues.

The chain uses TRBV7-2 and TRBJ1-5, with 7 bases lining up with TRBD1. V lost 5 bases and J lost 0; bases outside the gene matches: 4. Per the germline V gene, CDR1 is SGHTA and CDR2 is FQGNSA. The CDR3 covers 15 residues. The CDR3 DNA sequence: TGTGCCAGCAGCCCAGGGGGGCCTAGCAATCAGCCCCAGCATTTT. It is translated as CASSPGGPSNQPQHF.